A selection of T cell receptor beta chains follows, all from one sample in a study of cytomegalovirus exposure and HLA in healthy donors. Profiling relied on immunoSEQ multiplex PCR, and the TCRdb table lists in-frame clones only, not all of them. The sample has 95,000 to 150,000 clones, about three quarters seen once. The sample consisted of PBMCs. These receptors were taken from a woman aged 35 to 49 in good health and CMV-seronegative. Each CDR3 is given with its conserved first and last residue. The order of the fields is J gene, V gene, CDR3 protein.

TRBJ1-1 TRBV6-5 CASSYSGRVNTEAFF
TRBJ1-1 TRBV11-1 CASSKITGARDTEAFF
TRBJ2-1 TRBV5-1 CASSLVGRTYNEQFF
TRBJ2-7 TRBV7-9 CSSSAPSSGDEQYF
TRBJ2-3 TRBV4-2 CASSESPGQGSDTQYF
TRBJ2-7 TRBV2 CASSEWTSGPYEQYF
TRBJ1-6 TRBV9 CASSRGLTSPLHF
TRBJ2-5 TRBV9 CASSVTAGGPETQYF
TRBJ2-7 TRBV7-3 CASSPDGGSYEQYF
TRBJ2-3 TRBV7-2 CASSLAGAGVVTDTQYF
TRBJ1-1 TRBV11-2 CASSSMNTEAFF
TRBJ2-3 TRBV9 CASSATGTSGDTQYF
TRBJ1-5 TRBV4-2 CASSQALPDREISNQPQHF